Listed here are 25 T cell receptor beta chains from one sample, sequenced in a study of T cells in lung cancer brain metastases. TCRdb's copy holds only in-frame clones and misses some; the assay was immunoSEQ multiplex PCR. This sample has approximately 2,500 clones, with approximately 91% found just once. Sequenced: tumor tissue from the primary lung tumor. These receptors were collected from a woman aged 45-65 years with non-small cell lung cancer.

The rearrangement links TRBV20-1 to TRBJ2-1, with D uncertain. V lost 6 bases, J lost 6 bases, and 9 bases lay in between. Germline V gene lookup returns CDR1 DFQATT and CDR2 SNEGSKA (reference sequence). The CDR3 has 11 amino acids. CDR3 loop: CSAIGANEQFF. CDR3 DNA sequence: TGCAGTGCCATCGGAGCCAATGAGCAGTTCTTC.

This clone appeared once. The genes are TRBV7-3 and TRBJ2-7; D not certain. The germline V and J ends were trimmed by 5 bases and 3 bases, with 14 bases remaining between them. The CDR3 runs to 14 residues. Germline V gene lookup returns CDR1 SGHTA and CDR2 FQGTGA. This CDR3 is CASSPGGSNYEQYF. Written as DNA, the CDR3 is TGTGCCAGCAGCCCAGGTGGCAGCAACTACGAGCAGTACTTC.

The rearrangement joins TRBV5-1 to TRBJ1-3; 8 bases are a match to TRBD1. The CDR3 has 16 amino acids. Trimming took 2 bases from V and 2 from J; bases not matched to a gene: 6. Germline V gene data show CDR1 as SGHRS and CDR2 as YFSETQ. The CDR3 loop reads CASSFSTGGTGNTIYF. In DNA, the CDR3 is TGCGCCAGCAGCTTTTCCACAGGGGGTACTGGAAACACCATATATTTT.

The chain is built from TRBV12-5 and TRBJ1-5; no definite D call. Trimming shortened V by 4 bases and J by 3 bases, and 22 bases separated the two germline ends. Germline CDR1 is LGHNT and CDR2 is FRNRAP. This CDR3 contains 18 residues. CDR3 loop: CASGSVQGRNRDNQPQHF. As DNA, the CDR3 is TGTGCTAGTGGTTCGGTACAAGGAAGGAATAGGGACAATCAGCCCCAGCATTTT. The variable domain in full, completed from reference TRBV12-5 and TRBJ1-5, reads DARVTQTPRHKVTEMGQEVTMRCQPILGHNTVFWYRQTMMQGLELLAYFRNRAPLDDSGMPKDRFSAEMPDATLATLKIQPSEPRDSAVYFCASGSVQGRNRDNQPQHFGDGTRLSIL.

This clone has just a few counts. V is TRBV27 and J is TRBJ1-3; possible D gene TRBD1, 5 bases. The germline V gene has CDR1 MNHEY and CDR2 SMNVEV (reference sequence). The V end lost 6 bases, the J end lost 0 bases, and 9 bases lay between the germline ends. The CDR3 length is 14 residues. The CDR3 protein is CASRHQGSGNTIYF. The DNA of the CDR3 is TGTGCCAGCAGGCACCAGGGCTCTGGAAACACCATATATTTT.

The chain is built from TRBV20-1 and TRBJ2-5, with D unresolved. This CDR3 has 10 amino acids. Trimming removed 2 bases from V and 5 bases from J, with 3 bases in between. The V gene's germline CDR1 is DFQATT and CDR2 SNEGSKA (reference sequence). Here the CDR3 reads CSARRETQYF. The CDR3 nucleotides read TGCAGTGCTAGAAGGGAGACCCAGTACTTC.

The V call is TRBV6-6, the J call TRBJ1-6; TRBD1 agrees at 9 bases. The ends lost 5 bases at V and 7 bases at J; junction bases unmatched: 3. This CDR3 has 14 amino acids. CDR1 and CDR2 from the germline V gene are MNHNY and SVGAGI (reference sequence). The CDR3 loop reads CASSTDRGNSPLHF. CDR3 sequence (DNA): TGTGCCAGCAGTACAGACAGGGGGAATTCACCCCTCCACTTT.

The V and J genes are TRBV6-5 and TRBJ1-4; tentative D call: TRBD1 (5 bases). The ends were cut back, 5 bases at V and 5 bases at J, with 15 bases in the middle. CDR3 length equals 15 residues. CDR1 is MNHEY and CDR2 is SVGAGI in the germline V gene. CDR3 protein: CASSRDGPRNEKLFF. In DNA form, the CDR3 reads TGTGCCAGCAGTCGGGACGGACCGCGGAATGAAAAACTGTTTTTT.

This clone was observed a few times. The CDR3 spells CASSLNFAYNEQFF. The CDR3 nucleotides are TGCGCCAGCAGCTTAAATTTCGCCTACAATGAGCAGTTCTTC. The genes are TRBV5-1 and TRBJ2-1; no clear D gene. The CDR3 is made up of 14 amino acids. The ends were cut back, 2 bases at V and 2 bases at J, with 8 bases in the middle. Germline CDR1 reads SGHRS; CDR2 reads YFSETQ.

J is TRBJ2-1 and V is TRBV5-1; 10 bases agree with TRBD1. Germline values: CDR1 SGHRS, CDR2 YFSETQ. Trimming cost V 3 bases and J 12 bases; bases outside gene matches: 21. This CDR3 spans 18 amino acids. The CDR3 loop reads CASSSQLIRQGAGVGQFF. The CDR3 DNA follows: TGCGCCAGCAGCTCTCAACTTATAAGACAGGGGGCGGGGGTAGGGCAGTTCTTC.

The genes are TRBV6-1 and TRBJ1-1; tentatively, D is TRBD1 (5 bases). The CDR3 spans 14 residues. V was cut by 8 bases and J by 2 bases, with 15 bases left in between. Germline CDR1 MNHNS, CDR2 SASEGT. This CDR3 reads CASGGHRTNTEAFF. The CDR3 nucleotides read TGTGCCAGCGGGGGTCACAGGACCAACACTGAAGCTTTCTTT.

A word on this clone: Other DNA sequences of this sample code for an identical CDR3. This rearrangement joins TRBV29-1 to TRBJ2-3; a possible D gene is TRBD1 (6 bases). Per the germline V gene, CDR1 is SQVTM and CDR2 is ANQGSEA. V lost 4 bases, J lost 4 bases, and 9 bases lay in between. The CDR3 spans 12 residues. DNA of the CDR3: TGCAGCGTTGCGCAGGGGCCAGATACGCAGTATTTT. This encodes CSVAQGPDTQYF.

V and J are TRBV10-3 and TRBJ2-1; 9 bases match TRBD2. The CDR3 has 13 amino acids. The V and J ends lost 6 bases and 4 bases, in that order; junction bases with no gene match: 1. Germline CDR1 and CDR2: ENHRY and SYGVKD. Here the CDR3 reads CAIRGLAYNEQFF. The CDR3 nucleotides read TGTGCCATCAGGGGACTAGCTTACAATGAGCAGTTCTTC.

The chain combines TRBV5-1 with TRBJ2-2, with 11 bases lining up with TRBD2. CDR3 length: 16 amino acids. Losses at the gene ends were 0 bases for V and 6 bases for J; bases not matched to a gene: 4. Germline V gene lookup returns CDR1 SGHRS and CDR2 YFSETQ. This chain's CDR3 is CASSLVLAGGPGELFF. CDR3 nucleotides: TGCGCCAGCAGCTTGGTTTTAGCGGGAGGGCCCGGGGAGCTGTTTTTT.

Only one count was recorded for this clone. The J gene is TRBJ1-1, the V gene TRBV27; TRBD1 is a possible D gene (5 bases). The CDR3 totals 16 residues. Germline V gene sequence: CDR1 MNHEY, CDR2 SMNVEV (reference sequence). Trimming removed 3 bases from V and 2 bases from J, with 16 bases in between. CDR3 in amino acids: CASSLFPGPKNTEAFF. The CDR3 DNA reads as TGTGCCAGCAGTTTGTTTCCGGGACCCAAAAACACTGAAGCTTTCTTT.

The gene calls are TRBV5-8 and TRBJ1-1, with D unresolved. The ends were cut back, 2 bases at V and 1 base at J, with 12 bases in the middle. This CDR3 contains 15 residues. Germline values: CDR1 SGHTS, CDR2 YDEGEE. CDR3: CASSLYLISNTEAFF. Written as DNA, the CDR3 is TGTGCCAGCAGCTTATACCTAATCTCGAACACTGAAGCTTTCTTT.

In regard to this clone: A read error may account for a junction end that differs from germline. The J gene is TRBJ1-1, the V gene TRBV18, with TRBD1 as a possible D gene (5 bases). Germline V gene sequence: CDR1 KGHSH, CDR2 LQKENI. CDR3 length: 11 amino acids. For the CDR3, the DNA is TGTGCCAGCTCACCGGGGGAGAGGAAGGCTTTC. Translation gives CASSPGERKAF. The whole variable domain, filled in from reference TRBV18 and TRBJ1-1, reads NAGVMQNPRHLVRRRGQEARLRCSPMKGHSHVYWYRQLPEEGLKFMVYLQKENIIDESGMPKERFSAEFPKEGPSILRIQQVVRGDSAAYFCASSPGERKAFGQGTRLTVV.

The V call is TRBV29-1, the J call TRBJ1-1; D remains unclear. Trimming left V 5 bases short and J 3 bases short, with 10 bases between. The CDR3 is 12 amino acids. CDR1 is SQVTM and CDR2 is ANQGSEA in the germline V gene. CDR3 in amino acids: CSVSGSYTEAFF. For the CDR3, the DNA is TGCAGCGTTAGTGGCAGTTACACTGAAGCTTTCTTT. Supplemented by reference TRBV29-1 and TRBJ1-1, the full variable domain reads SAVISQKPSRDICQRGTSLTIQCQVDSQVTMMFWYRQQPGQSLTLIATANQGSEATYESGFVIDKFPISRPNLTFSTLTVSNMSPEDSSIYLCSVSGSYTEAFFGQGTRLTVV.

There are a few counts of this clone. This sequence joins TRBV27 and TRBJ2-3; D remains unclear. Germline V gene data show CDR1 as MNHEY and CDR2 as SMNVEV (reference sequence). Trimming stripped 2 bases from V and 7 bases from J, with 4 bases between. The CDR3 is made up of 11 amino acids. As DNA, the CDR3 is TGTGCCAGCAGTTTAAGGAATACGCAGTATTTT. It encodes CASSLRNTQYF.

V and J are TRBV30 and TRBJ2-1; the D is unclear. V was pared by 3 bases and J by 8 bases, with 11 bases between. The germline V gene has CDR1 GTSNPN and CDR2 SVGIG (reference sequence). This CDR3 has 12 residues. The CDR3 is CAWRSKSDEQFF. CDR3 in DNA: TGTGCCTGGAGGTCCAAGAGTGATGAGCAGTTCTTC.

The chain uses TRBV6-6 and TRBJ2-7; 7 nucleotides match TRBD2. The CDR3 totals 13 residues. Germline V gene sequence: CDR1 MNHNY, CDR2 SVGAGI (reference sequence). After removal of 6 bases from V and 5 bases from J, the junction contained 7 bases not matched to a gene. CDR3 sequence (DNA): TGTGCCAGCAGCGCAGCGGGGAGACACGAGCAGTACTTC. Translated: CASSAAGRHEQYF.

The V call is TRBV27, the J call TRBJ1-1, with no clear D. This CDR3 contains 10 residues. CDR1 is MNHEY and CDR2 is SMNVEV in the germline V gene (reference sequence). With 8 bases removed from V and 5 bases from J, the gap between germline ends came to 6 bases. The CDR3 DNA follows: TGTGCCAGCGTGGGGACTGAAGCTTTCTTT. This encodes CASVGTEAFF.

The rearrangement uses TRBV29-1 and TRBJ2-3; tentatively, D is TRBD2 (7 bases). V was shortened by 5 bases and J by 2 bases, with 14 bases between the two germline ends. The CDR3 is 14 residues long. Germline CDR1 reads SQVTM; CDR2 reads ANQGSEA. CDR3 region: CSVLRGLITDTQYF. CDR3 nucleotides: TGCAGCGTTCTGCGGGGGCTGATCACAGATACGCAGTATTTT.

The chain recombines TRBV5-1 with TRBJ1-3; D uncertain. Trimming pared 0 bases from V and 3 bases from J, leaving 10 bases between. The CDR3 extends over 15 amino acids. In germline, CDR1 is SGHRS, CDR2 YFSETQ. Written as DNA, the CDR3 is TGCGCCAGCAGCTTGGGGACTGCGGTTGGAAACACCATATATTTT. Protein sequence: CASSLGTAVGNTIYF.

V is TRBV9 and J is TRBJ2-1; TRBD2 matches at 13 bases. Losses at the gene ends were 4 bases for V and 6 bases for J; bases not matched to a gene: 4. CDR3 length equals 15 residues. Germline loops: CDR1 SGDLS, CDR2 YYNGEE. CDR3 DNA sequence: TGTGCCAGCAGCTTACGGACTAGCGGGAGCAATGAGCAGTTCTTC. Protein product: CASSLRTSGSNEQFF.